This T cell receptor beta chain was recorded in a study of blood T cell repertoires in COVID-19. Looking at the study overall: The origin of the acute and convalescent COVID-19 samples was the United States, Italy and Spain. T cells, B-cell-depleted T cells, or PBMCs supplied cDNA or gDNA.

The assay was immunoSEQ multiplex PCR, and TCRdb's table has in-frame clones only and misses some. The sample includes 60,000 to 70,000 clones, around 80% seen only once; the top ten take more than 15%. Germline values: CDR1 LNHNV, CDR2 YYDKDF (reference sequence). The CDR3 is 14 amino acids. Trimming pared 8 bases from V and 1 base from J, leaving 12 bases between. This chain connects TRBV15 to TRBJ1-5; perhaps TRBD1 as D (6 bases). What was sequenced was peripheral blood. The sequence derives from an elderly man with acute or convalescent COVID-19. In nucleotides, the CDR3 is TGTGCCACCCAGGACAGTCGAAGCAATCAGCCCCAGCATTTT. Protein sequence: CATQDSRSNQPQHF. Filled out from reference TRBV15 and TRBJ1-5, the complete variable domain reads DAMVIQNPRYQVTQFGKPVTLSCSQTLNHNVMYWYQQKSSQAPKLLFHYYDKDFNNEADTPDNFQSRRPNTSFCFLDIRSPGLGDTAMYLCATQDSRSNQPQHFGDGTRLSIL.